These T cell receptor beta chains were read from a single sample in a study of beta chain features in type 1 diabetes. TCRdb's copy holds only in-frame clones and misses some; the assay was immunoSEQ multiplex PCR. The repertoire holds 200,000 to 250,000 clones, with roughly 13% as singletons. The source material was naive CD4+ T cells from blood. These receptor sequences come from a man in his thirties or forties with type 1 diabetes. Each CDR3 is given with its conserved first and last residue. The order of the fields is clone size, V gene, D gene, J gene, CDR3 protein, CDR3 DNA. D genes are given only for firm matches. Where a row states a size, it is once, few, many or the class of an expanded clone; other rows omit it.

>.|TRBV30|TRBD2|TRBJ2-5
CAWSMGGETQYF
TGTGCCTGGAGTATGGGAGGGGAGACCCAGTACTTC
>few|TRBV10-3|.|TRBJ1-6
CAISAAPSPDSPLHF
TGTGCCATCAGTGCCGCGCCTAGTCCCGATTCACCCCTCCACTTT
>.|TRBV5-1|.|TRBJ1-1
CASSQGGPGTEAFF
TGCGCCAGCTCACAGGGAGGGCCCGGGACTGAAGCTTTCTTT
>.|TRBV5-1|TRBD1|TRBJ2-1
CASSWVGGTDNEQFF
TGCGCCAGCAGCTGGGTTGGTGGGACAGACAATGAGCAGTTCTTC
>few|TRBV27|.|TRBJ2-3
CASSLMGLHTDTQYF
TGTGCCAGCAGCCTGATGGGACTCCACACAGATACGCAGTATTTT
>.|TRBV18|.|TRBJ2-3
CASSPIVADTQYF
TGTGCCAGCTCACCCATAGTAGCCGATACGCAGTATTTT
>few|TRBV30|TRBD1|TRBJ1-1
CAWSGQHSNTEAFF
TGTGCCTGGTCGGGACAGCATTCGAACACTGAAGCTTTCTTT
>few|TRBV30|.|TRBJ2-5
CAWARVGETQYF
TGTGCCTGGGCGCGGGTTGGAGAGACCCAGTACTTC
>.|TRBV30|TRBD2|TRBJ2-1
CAWSVRLAGANEQFF
TGTGCCTGGAGTGTCCGACTAGCGGGGGCCAATGAGCAGTTCTTC
>few|TRBV4-1|.|TRBJ2-5
CASSQGPTQYF
TGCGCCAGCAGCCAGGGCCCAACCCAGTACTTC
>.|TRBV7-2|TRBD2|TRBJ2-1
CASSLGASGFNEQFF
TGTGCCAGCAGCTTAGGGGCTAGCGGGTTCAATGAGCAGTTCTTC
>.|TRBV19|.|TRBJ1-2
CASSISDINYGYTF
TGTGCCAGTAGTATCTCGGACATTAACTATGGCTACACCTTC
>once|TRBV5-1|.|TRBJ1-5
CASPASLRHQPQHF
TGCGCCAGCCCAGCGAGTTTAAGGCATCAGCCCCAGCATTTT
>.|TRBV6-6|TRBD2|TRBJ2-4
CASSYRTSGGQNIQYF
TGTGCCAGCAGTTACCGGACTAGCGGGGGGCAAAACATTCAGTACTTC
>few|TRBV11-1|TRBD2|TRBJ2-1
CASSLAGSGANNEQFF
TGTGCCAGCAGCTTAGCGGGGAGCGGGGCGAACAATGAGCAGTTCTTC
>.|TRBV6-5|.|TRBJ1-1
CASSTRVAPTEAFF
TGTGCCAGCAGTACTCGAGTAGCCCCCACTGAAGCTTTCTTT
>few|TRBV6-5|.|TRBJ1-5
CASSSRGGGNQPQHF
TGTGCCAGCAGTTCAAGGGGGGGAGGCAATCAGCCCCAGCATTTT
>few|TRBV19|TRBD2|TRBJ2-1
CASSMSSGGLYNEQFF
TGTGCCAGTAGTATGTCTAGCGGGGGCCTCTACAATGAGCAGTTCTTC
>few|TRBV5-1|.|TRBJ2-7
CASSLGAGPFNYEQYF
TGCGCCAGCAGCTTGGGGGCAGGGCCCTTTAACTACGAGCAGTACTTC
>few|TRBV30|TRBD2|TRBJ2-2
CAWSPQREGELFF
TGTGCCTGGAGTCCCCAGCGGGAGGGGGAGCTGTTTTTT
>.|TRBV21-1|.|TRBJ2-1
CASSPPKEGSYNEQFF
TGTGCCAGCAGCCCACCGAAGGAAGGGAGCTACAATGAGCAGTTCTTC
>.|TRBV18|.|TRBJ1-2
CASSPLGYGYTF
TGTGCCAGCTCACCTCTCGGCTATGGCTACACCTTC
>.|TRBV12-5|TRBD1|TRBJ1-2
CASGLVRTGSYGYTF
TGTGCTAGTGGTTTGGTCAGGACAGGGAGCTATGGCTACACCTTC
>.|TRBV7-2|TRBD2|TRBJ2-3
CASSPGGTGGTDTQYF
TGTGCCAGCAGCCCCGGTGGAACGGGAGGAACAGATACGCAGTATTTT
>once|TRBV5-1|TRBD1|TRBJ2-7
CASARTAGGLPAEQYF
TGCGCCAGCGCTCGAACGGCAGGGGGCCTCCCGGCCGAGCAGTACTTC
>few|TRBV9|TRBD1|TRBJ1-2
CASSAGDSRYGYTF
TGTGCCAGCAGCGCGGGGGACAGCCGCTATGGCTACACCTTC
>.|TRBV7-9|.|TRBJ1-4
CASSLDPAGEKLFF
TGTGCCAGCAGCCTCGACCCCGCGGGAGAAAAACTGTTTTTT
>.|TRBV6-5|TRBD2|TRBJ2-5
CASSDRGGARETQYF
TGTGCCAGCAGCGATCGGGGGGGGGCTCGAGAGACCCAGTACTTC
>few|TRBV14|TRBD1|TRBJ1-3
CASSHRDRDRGNTIYF
TGTGCCAGCAGCCACCGGGACAGGGATCGCGGAAACACCATATATTTT
>.|TRBV5-4|.|TRBJ2-1
CASSRAGSIGEQFF
TGTGCCAGCAGTCGTGCCGGGTCCATTGGGGAGCAGTTCTTC
>.|TRBV7-9|TRBD2|TRBJ2-2
CASSRAGLVSTGELFF
TGTGCCAGCAGCCGGGCCGGACTAGTAAGCACCGGGGAGCTGTTTTTT
>.|TRBV9|TRBD1|TRBJ2-2
CASSPRTGGRELFF
TGTGCCAGCAGCCCAAGGACAGGGGGCCGGGAGCTGTTTTTT
>.|TRBV5-1|.|TRBJ2-1
CASSTGHGVYNEQFF
TGCGCCAGCAGCACAGGACATGGGGTCTACAATGAGCAGTTCTTC
>.|TRBV5-4|.|TRBJ2-2
CASSSGQEGPPGELFF
TGTGCCAGCAGCTCCGGACAGGAGGGGCCCCCCGGGGAGCTGTTTTTT
>.|TRBV5-1|.|TRBJ2-1
CASSLVADNEQFF
TGCGCCAGCAGCTTGGTGGCAGACAATGAGCAGTTCTTC
>.|TRBV5-1|TRBD1|TRBJ1-4
CASRGTGYNEKLFF
TGCGCCAGCAGAGGGACAGGGTATAATGAAAAACTGTTTTTT
>.|TRBV10-3|.|TRBJ2-5
CAISESGYQETQYF
TGTGCCATCAGTGAATCAGGGTACCAAGAGACCCAGTACTTC
>few|TRBV6-5|.|TRBJ2-7
CASSYSVGGADYEQYF
TGTGCCAGCAGTTACTCGGTTGGTGGCGCGGACTACGAGCAGTACTTC
>few|TRBV4-2|TRBD2|TRBJ2-7
CASSQDGESGIYYEQYF
TGTGCCAGCAGCCAAGATGGGGAAAGCGGGATCTACTACGAGCAGTACTTC
>few|TRBV7-9|TRBD1|TRBJ1-2
CASTPTGAYGYTF
TGTGCCAGCACCCCGACAGGGGCCTATGGCTACACCTTC
>few|TRBV5-4|.|TRBJ1-1
CASSWNRDTEAFF
TGTGCCAGCAGCTGGAACAGGGACACTGAAGCTTTCTTT
>.|TRBV11-2|.|TRBJ1-2
CASSLGSGGSYGYTF
TGTGCCAGCAGCTTAGGGTCCGGCGGGTCCTATGGCTACACCTTC
>few|TRBV5-1|TRBD2|TRBJ2-1
CASSWEGRHNEQFF
TGCGCCAGCAGCTGGGAGGGCCGACACAATGAGCAGTTCTTC
>.|TRBV6-5|.|TRBJ1-6
CASSYGGAGNSPLHF
TGTGCCAGCAGTTACGGGGGGGCGGGAAATTCACCCCTCCACTTT
>few|TRBV9|TRBD1|TRBJ1-1
CASSDRTGLAFF
TGTGCCAGCAGCGACCGGACAGGGCTAGCTTTCTTT
>.|TRBV15|TRBD1|TRBJ2-1
CATSTNRGHGEQFF
TGTGCCACCAGCACGAACAGGGGGCATGGTGAGCAGTTCTTC
>.|TRBV7-9|.|TRBJ1-4
CATHREATNEKLFF
TGTGCCACTCACCGAGAAGCAACTAATGAAAAACTGTTTTTT
>.|TRBV20-1|.|TRBJ2-7
CSGTDSYEQYF
TGCAGTGGTACTGATTCCTACGAGCAGTACTTC